The 10 T cell receptor beta chains reported below all come from one sample, sequenced in a study of OX40 agonist ivuxolimab in advanced cancers. Data came from immunoSEQ multiplex PCR; TCRdb stores just in-frame clones and leaves some out. The data hold fewer than 95,000 clones, with about 82% observed a single time. This sample comprised CD4+ or CD8+ T cells sorted from blood, obtained in a trial of the OX40 agonist ivuxolimab. The receptor source for this set is an adult with an advanced solid tumor such as melanoma, head and neck, liver or kidney cancer.

This clone was recorded a few times. The chain is built from TRBV4-2 and TRBJ2-3, with 12 bases fitting TRBD2. J lost 12 bases, V lost 0 bases, and 10 bases had no gene match. This CDR3 is 16 amino acids long. CDR1 LGHNA and CDR2 YNFKEQ come from the germline V gene. In DNA, the CDR3 is TGTGCCAGCAGCCAAGATGCTAGCGGGGGGGCCGGGGGACAGTATTTT. Translating gives CASSQDASGGAGGQYF.

The chain couples TRBV5-4 to TRBJ2-1, with 7 nucleotides matching TRBD2. The V segment lost 4 bases and the J segment 4 bases; nucleotides outside the gene matches: 11. Germline V lookup: CDR1 SGHNT, CDR2 YYREEE (reference sequence). This CDR3 is 16 amino acids long. The CDR3 here is CASSIASGAGYNEQFF. CDR3 bases: TGTGCCAGCAGCATCGCAAGCGGGGCTGGGTACAATGAGCAGTTCTTC.

This chain uses TRBV11-2 with TRBJ2-5, with D possibly being TRBD2 (7 bases). Trimming left V 2 bases short and J 0 bases short, with 13 bases between. This CDR3 has 16 amino acids. CDR1 is SGHAT, CDR2 FQNNGV, per germline. The chain's CDR3 is CASSLREGGNQETQYF. CDR3 coding DNA: TGTGCCAGCAGCTTAAGGGAGGGGGGAAACCAAGAGACCCAGTACTTC.

The chain couples TRBV11-2 to TRBJ2-5; no definite D call. Trimming left V 5 bases short and J 1 base short, with 2 bases between. The CDR3 runs 11 residues. The V gene's germline CDR1 is SGHAT and CDR2 FQNNGV. The CDR3 sequence is CASSRQETQYF. CDR3 DNA: TGTGCCAGCAGCCGCCAAGAGACCCAGTACTTC. Together with reference TRBV11-2 and TRBJ2-5, the CDR3 gives the full variable domain: EAGVAQSPRYKIIEKRQSVAFWCNPISGHATLYWYQQILGQGPKLLIQFQNNGVVDDSQLPKDRFSAERLKGVDSTLKIQPAKLEDSAVYLCASSRQETQYFGPGTRLLVL.

V and J are TRBV2 and TRBJ2-3; the match to TRBD1 covers 7 bases. Germline V gene data show CDR1 as SNHLY and CDR2 as FYNNEI. This CDR3 spans 14 amino acids. V gave up 6 bases and J gave up 0 bases; unmatched junction bases: 3. The CDR3 bases are TGTGCCAGCAGACCGGGACAGAGCACAGATACGCAGTATTTT. It translates to CASRPGQSTDTQYF.

The gene calls are TRBV9 and TRBJ2-1, with D tentatively TRBD1 (5 bases). Germline V CDR1 and CDR2: SGDLS, YYNGEE. V lost 4 bases and J 5 bases, leaving 19 bases between the germline ends. The CDR3 runs to 16 residues. The CDR3 reads CASSQPQGIGNNEQFF. The CDR3 coding sequence is TGTGCCAGCAGCCAACCCCAGGGCATTGGGAACAATGAGCAGTTCTTC.

In this sample, this clone turned up once. The V gene is TRBV7-2, the J gene TRBJ1-5, with D possibly being TRBD1 (5 bases). Trimming removed 8 bases at V and 3 bases at J, with 23 bases between. Germline assignment: CDR1 SGHTA and CDR2 FQGNSA. The CDR3 sequence is 17 residues long. CDR3 region: CASPLRDPVEDNQPQHF. The CDR3 DNA sequence: TGTGCCAGCCCCTTGCGGGACCCCGTCGAGGACAATCAGCCCCAGCATTTT.

The rearrangement links TRBV25-1 to TRBJ2-5; tentative D call: TRBD2 (5 bases). Germline lookup yields CDR1 MGHDK and CDR2 SYGVNS. The CDR3 runs 13 residues. V was clipped by 4 bases and J by 4 bases, with 10 bases between them. The CDR3 DNA is TGTGCCAGCAGTGCAGCTAGCCCAGAGACCCAGTACTTC. Its translation is CASSAASPETQYF.

The chain joins TRBV5-1 to TRBJ2-1; 12 nucleotides agree with TRBD2. Per the germline V gene, CDR1 is SGHRS and CDR2 is YFSETQ. This CDR3 is 16 amino acids long. Unmatched junction bases numbered 8, after V lost 4 bases and J lost 6 bases. The CDR3 loop reads CASSQNLAGGRNEQFF. CDR3 bases: TGCGCCAGCAGCCAAAACCTAGCGGGGGGGCGCAATGAGCAGTTCTTC.

This clone has only one observation. V and J are TRBV18 and TRBJ2-5, with 7 bases fitting TRBD2. The germline CDR1 and CDR2 sequences are KGHSH and LQKENI. This CDR3 is 15 amino acids long. The V segment lost 1 base and the J segment 3 bases; nucleotides outside the gene matches: 5. The CDR3 DNA is TGTGCCAGCTCACCACGGGACTACCTGAAAGAGACCCAGTACTTC. Translating gives CASSPRDYLKETQYF.